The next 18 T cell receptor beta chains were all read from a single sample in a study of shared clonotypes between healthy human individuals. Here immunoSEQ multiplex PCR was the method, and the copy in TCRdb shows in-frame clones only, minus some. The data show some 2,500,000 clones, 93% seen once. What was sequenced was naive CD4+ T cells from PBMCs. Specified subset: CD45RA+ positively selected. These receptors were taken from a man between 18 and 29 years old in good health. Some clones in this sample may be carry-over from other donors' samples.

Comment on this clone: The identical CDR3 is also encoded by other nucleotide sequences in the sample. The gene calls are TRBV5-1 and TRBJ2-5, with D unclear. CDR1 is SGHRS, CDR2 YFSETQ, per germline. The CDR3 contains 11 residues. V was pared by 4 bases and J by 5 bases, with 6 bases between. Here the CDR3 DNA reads TGCGCCAGCAGCCTCCTGGAGACCCAGTACTTC. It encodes CASSLLETQYF.

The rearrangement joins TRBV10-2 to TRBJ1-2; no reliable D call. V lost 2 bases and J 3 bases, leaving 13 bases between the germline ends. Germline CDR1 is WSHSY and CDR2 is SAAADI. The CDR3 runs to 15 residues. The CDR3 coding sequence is TGCGCCAGCAGTGAGACGGAGGGTAGCCACTATGGCTACACCTTC. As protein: CASSETEGSHYGYTF.

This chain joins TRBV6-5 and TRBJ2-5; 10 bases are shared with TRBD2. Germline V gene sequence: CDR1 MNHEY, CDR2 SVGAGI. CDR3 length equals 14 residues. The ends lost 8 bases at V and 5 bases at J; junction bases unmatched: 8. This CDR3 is CASGSGRAEETQYF. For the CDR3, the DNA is TGTGCCAGCGGGAGCGGGAGGGCGGAGGAGACCCAGTACTTC.

CDR3 protein: CASSFFPDAIGTDTQYF. CDR3 sequence (DNA): TGTGCCAGCAGCTTTTTTCCGGACGCAATCGGCACAGATACGCAGTATTTT. The V call is TRBV7-2, the J call TRBJ2-3; D remains unclear. The CDR3 consists of 17 residues. CDR1 SGHTA and CDR2 FQGNSA come from the germline V gene. Trimming removed 3 bases from V and 1 base from J, with 17 bases in between.

Here the CDR3 DNA reads TGTGCCAGCAGTGAAGCGCGGGGTTCCACGCGGGATACGCAGTATTTT. It is translated as CASSEARGSTRDTQYF. The chain has TRBV6-1 and TRBJ2-3; the D gene is possibly TRBD2 (6 bases). This CDR3 has 16 residues. Trimming took off 0 bases at V and 6 bases at J, with 16 bases between the two ends. Germline V gene data show CDR1 as MNHNS and CDR2 as SASEGT.

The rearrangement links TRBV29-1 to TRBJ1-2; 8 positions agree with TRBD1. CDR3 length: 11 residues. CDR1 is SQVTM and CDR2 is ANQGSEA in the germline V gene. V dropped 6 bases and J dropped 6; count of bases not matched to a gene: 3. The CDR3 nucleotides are TGCAGCGTGAGGACAGGGAATGGCTACACCTTC. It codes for CSVRTGNGYTF.

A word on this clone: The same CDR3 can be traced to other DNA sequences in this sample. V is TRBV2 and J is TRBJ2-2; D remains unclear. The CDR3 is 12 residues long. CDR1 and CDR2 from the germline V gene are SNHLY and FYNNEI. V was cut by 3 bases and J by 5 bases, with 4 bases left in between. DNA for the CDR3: TGTGCCAGCAGTGAGGGAACCGGGGAGCTGTTTTTT. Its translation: CASSEGTGELFF.

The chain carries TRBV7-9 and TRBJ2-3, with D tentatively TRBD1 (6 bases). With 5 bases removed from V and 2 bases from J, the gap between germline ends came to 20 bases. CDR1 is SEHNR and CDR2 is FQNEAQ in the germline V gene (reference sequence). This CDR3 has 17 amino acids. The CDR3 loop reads CASSPIPQGRDTDTQYF. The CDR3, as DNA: TGTGCCAGCAGCCCCATTCCACAGGGACGGGACACAGATACGCAGTATTTT.

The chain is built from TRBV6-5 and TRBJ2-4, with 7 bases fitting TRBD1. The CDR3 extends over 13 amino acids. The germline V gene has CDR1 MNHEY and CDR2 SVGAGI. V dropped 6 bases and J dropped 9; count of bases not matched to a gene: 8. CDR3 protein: CASRKTGVGIQYF. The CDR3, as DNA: TGTGCCAGCAGGAAAACAGGGGTGGGCATTCAGTACTTC.

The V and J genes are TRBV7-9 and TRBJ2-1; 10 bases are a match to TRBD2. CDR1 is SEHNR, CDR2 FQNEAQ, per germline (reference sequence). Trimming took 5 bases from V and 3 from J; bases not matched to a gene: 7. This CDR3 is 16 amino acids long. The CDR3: CASSEPGLAYYNEQFF. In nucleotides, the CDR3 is TGTGCCAGCAGCGAACCGGGACTAGCGTACTACAATGAGCAGTTCTTC.

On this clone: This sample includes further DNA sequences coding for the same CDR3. CDR3 DNA: TGTGCCAGCAGCGTCGACAGGGGGCCTTACAATGAGCAGTTCTTC. Translating gives CASSVDRGPYNEQFF. The chain has TRBV9 and TRBJ2-1; 10 nucleotides match TRBD1. V lost 2 bases to trimming and J lost 4 bases; unmatched junction nucleotides: 3. Germline V gene data show CDR1 as SGDLS and CDR2 as YYNGEE. This CDR3 contains 15 residues.

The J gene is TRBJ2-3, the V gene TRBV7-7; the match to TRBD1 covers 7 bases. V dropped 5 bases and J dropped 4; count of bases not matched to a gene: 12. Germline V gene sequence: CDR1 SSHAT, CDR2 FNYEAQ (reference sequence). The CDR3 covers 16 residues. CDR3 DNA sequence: TGTGCCAGCAGCCAGGGGGTCCCACCTGGCGCAGATACGCAGTATTTT. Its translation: CASSQGVPPGADTQYF.

CDR3 region: CASSYRGTGTGYEQYF. The CDR3 region has the DNA TGTGCCAGCAGTTACCGCGGAACCGGGACAGGATACGAGCAGTACTTC. The chain joins TRBV6-6 to TRBJ2-7, with 8 nucleotides matching TRBD1. Looked up from germline, CDR1 is MNHNY and CDR2 is SVGAGI (reference sequence). The CDR3 has 16 residues. The ends lost 2 bases at V and 4 bases at J; junction bases unmatched: 10.

The DNA of the CDR3 is TGTGCCAGCAGCCGCTCACGACTAGCGGGAACCTCCTACAATGAGCAGTTCTTC. Its protein is CASSRSRLAGTSYNEQFF. V and J are TRBV14 and TRBJ2-1; 11 bases are a match to TRBD2. Trimming took 4 bases from V and 0 from J; bases not matched to a gene: 8. The germline gives CDR1 SGHDN, CDR2 FVKESK. The CDR3 contains 18 residues.

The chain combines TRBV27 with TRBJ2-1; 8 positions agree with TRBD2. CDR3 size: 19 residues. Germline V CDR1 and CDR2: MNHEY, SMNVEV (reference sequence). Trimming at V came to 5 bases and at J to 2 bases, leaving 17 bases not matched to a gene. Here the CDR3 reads CASSRAEGLASSTYNEQFF. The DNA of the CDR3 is TGTGCCAGCAGTCGAGCCGAAGGACTAGCCAGCTCTACCTACAATGAGCAGTTCTTC.

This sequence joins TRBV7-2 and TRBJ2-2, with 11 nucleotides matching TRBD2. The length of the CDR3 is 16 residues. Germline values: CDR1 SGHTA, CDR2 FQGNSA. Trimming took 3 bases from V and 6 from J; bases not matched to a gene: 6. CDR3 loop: CASSFLAGGEAGELFF. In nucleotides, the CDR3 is TGTGCCAGCAGCTTTTTAGCGGGAGGGGAGGCCGGGGAGCTGTTTTTT.

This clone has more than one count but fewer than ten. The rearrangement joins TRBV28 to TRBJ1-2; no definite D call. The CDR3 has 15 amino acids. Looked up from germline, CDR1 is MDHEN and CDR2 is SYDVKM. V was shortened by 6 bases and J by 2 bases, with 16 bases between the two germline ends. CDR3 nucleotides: TGTGCCAGCAGACCTACCGACGGAAGAAACTATGGCTACACCTTC. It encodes CASRPTDGRNYGYTF.

The CDR3 nucleotides are TGCGCCAGCAGCCCATTTACCCCGACTAGTTCCTTTTCCGGGGAGCTGTTTTTT. Amino acid sequence: CASSPFTPTSSFSGELFF. This chain uses TRBV4-3 with TRBJ2-2; D possibly corresponds to TRBD2 (6 bases). This CDR3 is 18 amino acids long. V was pared by 4 bases and J by 6 bases, with 24 bases between. Germline V gene lookup returns CDR1 LGHNA and CDR2 YSLEER.